The entry that follows covers one TCR beta chain sequence. Trimming removed 3 bases from V and 2 bases from J; junction bases left unmatched: 4. The germline gives CDR1 SQVTM, CDR2 ANQGSEA. The CDR3 is 15 amino acids. A second PCR of about 6 to 12 cycles used a sample-barcoded 5' primer and a J-beta primer mix. A 12-random-nucleotide template-switch adaptor tagged each cDNA molecule. Each of the samples gave a minimum of 3 million paired-end reads that contained CDR3. TCRdb processed the 5' RACE reads anew with MiXCR; each CDR3 protein has one entry. The sample carries about 900,000 distinct CDR3 sequences, about 59% recorded once. This record belongs to a study of blood T cells in healthy people across ages.

This TCR came from a man aged 25-45 years in good health. The material sequenced was blood. This chain joins TRBV29-1 and TRBJ2-6; TRBD2 matches 7 bases. The CDR3 sequence is CSVEGGTAGANVLTF. DNA for the CDR3: TGCAGCGTTGAGGGGGGGACGGCTGGGGCCAACGTCCTGACTTTC.